One TCR beta chain is described in this entry. The germline V gene has CDR1 LGHNA and CDR2 YNFKEQ. The CDR3 covers 14 residues. Between the trimmed V and J ends, which lost 1 base and 10 bases, there was a span of 13 bases. This specimen comes from a study of blood T cell repertoires in COVID-19. Study overall: Donors in the United States, Italy and Spain gave samples during acute or convalescent COVID-19.

TCRdb keeps only in-frame clones here, not all; method: immunoSEQ multiplex PCR. The table includes hundreds of thousands of clones, 80% to 90% detected once. The clonotype was recovered from a man at least 80 years old with acute or convalescent COVID-19. The sequenced sample was peripheral blood. The gene calls are TRBV4-2 and TRBJ2-2; maybe TRBD2 (5 bases). This chain's CDR3 is CASSQGSTISELFF. The CDR3 bases are TGTGCCAGCAGCCAAGGCTCGACTATATCGGAGCTGTTTTTT.